This T cell receptor beta chain came from a study of patients and donors after allogeneic stem cell transplantation (dated by TCRdb to 2019 to 2021). Comment on this clonotype: Its antigen has not been determined. Base qualities are not at hand, and no much larger clone is one base apart.

Libraries came from RT-PCR. The sequencer was a NextSeq 550. TCRdb passed the public sequencing reads through fastp at Q25 and MiXCR, retaining productive beta sequences. Identical CDR3 proteins give one entry, which carries the most common genes and DNA. Recorded for this sample are thousands of distinct CDR3 sequences; more than 20% of them occurred a single time. 15% to 20% of the sample rests with the top ten. Measured from the cysteine to the phenylalanine, the CDR3 is 14 residues long. Only the CDR3 portion is preserved as DNA: 42 bases, with reading frame beginning at the first base. CDR1 and CDR2 (SGHAT, FQNNGV) derive from the germline V gene. The V end gives up 0 bases and the J end 8 bases, leaving 6 bases in the junction not matched to a gene.

The sequence links TRBV11-2 to TRBJ1-2; 7 of the junction bases match TRBD1. What was sequenced was blood, either unsorted or a sorted T cell fraction (not recorded which). The TCR originated in a human donor who was either an allogeneic HSCT recipient or a stem cell or donor lymphocyte infusion donor (not recorded which). It is not recorded whose cells these are; they may come from a transplant donor. Read as DNA, the sequence is TGTGCCAGCAGCTTAGATCGTGGGACAGCCGGCTACACCTTC. Its protein product is CASSLDRGTAGYTF. Beyond the CDR3, the reference TRBV11-2 and TRBJ1-2 genes provide the residues; the full variable domain reads: EAGVAQSPRYKIIEKRQSVAFWCNPISGHATLYWYQQILGQGPKLLIQFQNNGVVDDSQLPKDRFSAERLKGVDSTLKIQPAKLEDSAVYLCASSLDRGTAGYTFGSGTRLTVV.